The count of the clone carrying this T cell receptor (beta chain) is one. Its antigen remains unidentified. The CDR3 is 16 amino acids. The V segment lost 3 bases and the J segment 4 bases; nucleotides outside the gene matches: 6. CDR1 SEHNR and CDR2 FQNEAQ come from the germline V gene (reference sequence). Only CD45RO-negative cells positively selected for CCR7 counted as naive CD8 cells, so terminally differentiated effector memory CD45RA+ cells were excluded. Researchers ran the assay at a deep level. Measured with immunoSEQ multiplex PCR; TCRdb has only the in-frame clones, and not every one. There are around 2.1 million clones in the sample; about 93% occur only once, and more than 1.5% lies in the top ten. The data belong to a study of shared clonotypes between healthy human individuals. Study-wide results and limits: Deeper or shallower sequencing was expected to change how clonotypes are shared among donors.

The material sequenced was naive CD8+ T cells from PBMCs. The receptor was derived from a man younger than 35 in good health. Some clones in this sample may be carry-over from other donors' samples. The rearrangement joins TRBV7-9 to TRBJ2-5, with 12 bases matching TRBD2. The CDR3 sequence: CASSFYLAGGAETQYF. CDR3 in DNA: TGTGCCAGCAGCTTCTATCTAGCGGGAGGGGCAGAGACCCAGTACTTC. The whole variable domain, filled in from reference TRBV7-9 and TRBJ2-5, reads DTGVSQNPRHKITKRGQNVTFRCDPISEHNRLYWYRQTLGQGPEFLTYFQNEAQLEKSRLLSDRFSAERPKGSFSTLEIQRTEQGDSAMYLCASSFYLAGGAETQYFGPGTRLLVL.